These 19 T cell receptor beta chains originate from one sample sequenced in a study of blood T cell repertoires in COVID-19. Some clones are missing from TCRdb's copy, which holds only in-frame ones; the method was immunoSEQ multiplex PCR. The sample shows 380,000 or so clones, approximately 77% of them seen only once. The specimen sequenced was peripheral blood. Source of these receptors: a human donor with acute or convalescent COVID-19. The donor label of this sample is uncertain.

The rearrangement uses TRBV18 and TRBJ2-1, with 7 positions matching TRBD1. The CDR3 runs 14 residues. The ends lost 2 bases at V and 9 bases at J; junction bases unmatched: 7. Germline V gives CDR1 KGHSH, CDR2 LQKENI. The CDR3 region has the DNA TGTGCCAGCTCACCAACTGGACAGGCCCGTGAGCAGTTCTTC. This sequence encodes CASSPTGQAREQFF.

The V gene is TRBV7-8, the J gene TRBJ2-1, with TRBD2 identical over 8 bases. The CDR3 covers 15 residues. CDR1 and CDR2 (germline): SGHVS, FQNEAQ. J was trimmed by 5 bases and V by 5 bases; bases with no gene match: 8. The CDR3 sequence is CASSPRLAKNNEQFF. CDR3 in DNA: TGTGCCAGCAGCCCCCGACTAGCGAAAAACAATGAGCAGTTCTTC.

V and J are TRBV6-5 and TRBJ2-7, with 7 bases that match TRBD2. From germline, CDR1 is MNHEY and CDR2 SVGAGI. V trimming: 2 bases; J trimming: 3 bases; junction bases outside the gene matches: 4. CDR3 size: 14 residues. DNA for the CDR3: TGTGCCAGCAGTTACGGCGGGAGCGGCTACGAGCAGTACTTC. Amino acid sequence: CASSYGGSGYEQYF.

CDR3 region: CASSLEGTGLENEQYF. The CDR3 DNA reads as TGCGCCAGCAGCCTCGAAGGGACAGGCCTGGAGAACGAGCAGTACTTC. The V and J genes are TRBV5-1 and TRBJ2-7, with 8 bases aligning to TRBD1. The V gene end was trimmed by 4 bases and the J gene end by 5 bases; junction bases not matched to a gene: 14. CDR3 size: 16 residues. Germline V gives CDR1 SGHRS, CDR2 YFSETQ.

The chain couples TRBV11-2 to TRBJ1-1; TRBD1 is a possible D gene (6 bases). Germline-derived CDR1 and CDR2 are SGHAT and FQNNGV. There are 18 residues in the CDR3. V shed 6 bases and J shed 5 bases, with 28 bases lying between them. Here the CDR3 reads CASRLYGGTEWWETEAFF. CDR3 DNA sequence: TGTGCCAGCAGATTATATGGGGGCACAGAATGGTGGGAAACTGAAGCTTTCTTT. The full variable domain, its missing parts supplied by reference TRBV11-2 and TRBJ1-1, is EAGVAQSPRYKIIEKRQSVAFWCNPISGHATLYWYQQILGQGPKLLIQFQNNGVVDDSQLPKDRFSAERLKGVDSTLKIQPAKLEDSAVYLCASRLYGGTEWWETEAFFGQGTRLTVV.

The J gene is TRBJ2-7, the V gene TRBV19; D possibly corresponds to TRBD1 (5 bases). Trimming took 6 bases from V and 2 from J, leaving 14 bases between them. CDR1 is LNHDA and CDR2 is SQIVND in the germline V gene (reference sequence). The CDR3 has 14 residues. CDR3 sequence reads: CASSVAGPTYEQYF. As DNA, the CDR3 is TGTGCCAGTAGCGTGGCAGGGCCAACCTACGAGCAGTACTTC. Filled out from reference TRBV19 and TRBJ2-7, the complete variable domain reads DGGITQSPKYLFRKEGQNVTLSCEQNLNHDAMYWYRQDPGQGLRLIYYSQIVNDFQKGDIAEGYSVSREKKESFPLTVTSAQKNPTAFYLCASSVAGPTYEQYFGPGTRLTVT.

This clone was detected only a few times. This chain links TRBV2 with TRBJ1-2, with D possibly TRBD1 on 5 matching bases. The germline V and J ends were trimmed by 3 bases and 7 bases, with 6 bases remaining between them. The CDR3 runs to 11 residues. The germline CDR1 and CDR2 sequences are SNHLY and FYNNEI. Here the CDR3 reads CASSDGGGYTF. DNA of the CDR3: TGTGCCAGCAGTGACGGGGGTGGCTACACCTTC.

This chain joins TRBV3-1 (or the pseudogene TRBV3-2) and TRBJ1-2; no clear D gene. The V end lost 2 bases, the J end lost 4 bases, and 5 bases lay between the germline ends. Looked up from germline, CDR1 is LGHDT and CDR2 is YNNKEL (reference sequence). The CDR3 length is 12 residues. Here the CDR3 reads CASSQNIYGYTF. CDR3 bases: TGTGCCAGCAGCCAAAACATCTATGGCTACACCTTC.

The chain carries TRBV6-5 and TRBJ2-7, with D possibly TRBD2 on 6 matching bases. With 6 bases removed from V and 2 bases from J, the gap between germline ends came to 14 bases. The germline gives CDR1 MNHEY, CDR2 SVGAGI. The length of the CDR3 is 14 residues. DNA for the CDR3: TGTGCCAGCAGAATCGGGACGGGAGCCTACGAGCAGTACTTC. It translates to CASRIGTGAYEQYF.

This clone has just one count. DNA of the CDR3: TGTGCCAGCAGCTTAGAATTAGAGCAAGAGACCCAGTACTTC. This sequence encodes CASSLELEQETQYF. The chain recombines TRBV11-2 with TRBJ2-5; unclear D gene. Germline V gene data show CDR1 as SGHAT and CDR2 as FQNNGV. This CDR3 has 14 residues. Deletions cut 0 bases from V and 2 bases from J, with 7 bases between.

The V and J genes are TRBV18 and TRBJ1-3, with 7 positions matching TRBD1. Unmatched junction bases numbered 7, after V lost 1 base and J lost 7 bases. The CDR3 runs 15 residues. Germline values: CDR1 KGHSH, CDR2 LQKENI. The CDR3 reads CASSPQTGWVNTIYF. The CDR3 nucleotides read TGTGCCAGCTCACCACAGACAGGGTGGGTGAACACCATATATTTT.

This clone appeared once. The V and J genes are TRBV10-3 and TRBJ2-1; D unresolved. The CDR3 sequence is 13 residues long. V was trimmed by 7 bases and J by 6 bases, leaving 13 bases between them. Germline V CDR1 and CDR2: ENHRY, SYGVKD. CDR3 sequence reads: CAITIEMANEQFF. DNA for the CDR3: TGTGCCATCACCATCGAAATGGCCAATGAGCAGTTCTTC.

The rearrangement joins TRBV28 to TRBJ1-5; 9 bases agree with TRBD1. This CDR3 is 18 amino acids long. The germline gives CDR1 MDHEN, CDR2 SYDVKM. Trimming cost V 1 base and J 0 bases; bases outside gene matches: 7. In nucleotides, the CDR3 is TGTGCCAGCAGTTTATTATCTGGGACAGGGCTTAGCAATCAGCCCCAGCATTTT. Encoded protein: CASSLLSGTGLSNQPQHF.

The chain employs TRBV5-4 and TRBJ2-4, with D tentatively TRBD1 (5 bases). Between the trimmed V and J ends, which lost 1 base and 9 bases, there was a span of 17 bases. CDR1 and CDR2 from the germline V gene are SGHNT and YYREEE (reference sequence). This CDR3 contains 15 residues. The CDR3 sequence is CASSLNQQGTGIQYF. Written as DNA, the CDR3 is TGTGCCAGCAGCTTGAACCAGCAGGGTACGGGCATTCAGTACTTC.

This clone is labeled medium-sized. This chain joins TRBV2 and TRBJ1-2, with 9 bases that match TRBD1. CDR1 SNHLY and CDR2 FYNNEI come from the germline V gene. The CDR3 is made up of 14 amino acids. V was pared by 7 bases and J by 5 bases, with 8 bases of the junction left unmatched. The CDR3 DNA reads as TGTGCCAGCACCGGGACAGGGCAGGTATATGGCTACACCTTC. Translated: CASTGTGQVYGYTF. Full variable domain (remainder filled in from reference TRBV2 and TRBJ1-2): EPEVTQTPSHQVTQMGQEVILRCVPISNHLYFYWYRQILGQKVEFLVSFYNNEISEKSEIFDDQFSVERPDGSNFTLKIRSTKLEDSAMYFCASTGTGQVYGYTFGSGTRLTVV.

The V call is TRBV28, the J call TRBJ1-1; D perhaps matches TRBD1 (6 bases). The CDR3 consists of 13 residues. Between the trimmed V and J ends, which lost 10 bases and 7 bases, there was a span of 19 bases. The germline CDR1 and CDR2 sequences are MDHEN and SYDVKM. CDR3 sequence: CAISRTAPFEAFF. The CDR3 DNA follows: TGTGCCATCTCGAGGACAGCACCGTTTGAAGCTTTCTTT.

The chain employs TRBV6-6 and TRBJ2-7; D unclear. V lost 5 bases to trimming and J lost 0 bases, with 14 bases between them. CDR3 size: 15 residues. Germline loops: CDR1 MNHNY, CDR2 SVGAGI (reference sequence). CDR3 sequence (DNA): TGTGCCAGCAGTCCACCTGCCGGGTCCTCCTACGAGCAGTACTTC. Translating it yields CASSPPAGSSYEQYF.

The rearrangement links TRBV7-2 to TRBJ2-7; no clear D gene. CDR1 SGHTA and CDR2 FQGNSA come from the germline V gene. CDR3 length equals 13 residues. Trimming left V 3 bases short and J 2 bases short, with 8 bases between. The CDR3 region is CASSFTQTYEQYF. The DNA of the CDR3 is TGTGCCAGCAGCTTTACACAAACCTACGAGCAGTACTTC.

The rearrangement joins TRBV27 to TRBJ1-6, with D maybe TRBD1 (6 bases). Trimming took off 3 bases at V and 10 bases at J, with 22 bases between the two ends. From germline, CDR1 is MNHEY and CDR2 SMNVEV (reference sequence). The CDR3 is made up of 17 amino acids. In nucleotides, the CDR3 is TGTGCCAGCAGTTTGGTCAGGGGCCGGGGGGCCCCCTCACCCCTCCACTTT. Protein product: CASSLVRGRGAPSPLHF.